This TCR beta chain stems from a study of prognosis after radiotherapy for stage I lung cancer. About the study: Distant metastases struck a few patients a median of about 7 months after radiotherapy; 15 showed no significant progression.

Genomic DNA was subjected to two-round multiplex PCR for amplification of TCR beta CDR3. Amplification during the initial PCR round employed primers specific to each TRBV and TRBJ gene. In TCRdb, the multiplex PCR reads were re-called with MiXCR into one record per CDR3 protein. The sample lists roughly 14,000 distinct CDR3 sequences; 55% to 70% were seen once. Regarding this clonotype: With only one base between it and a far larger clone, this is likely a read error.

Germline V gives CDR1 LNHNV, CDR2 YYDKDF (reference sequence). This CDR3 is 15 amino acids long. This TCR derives from a donor aged 50 or older with non-small cell lung cancer. Source: PBMCs, taken before or after stereotactic body radiation therapy (not recorded which). V is TRBV15 and J is TRBJ2-5; D unresolved. The last part of the DNA fits TRBJ2-1 better; the J call may be wrong. The CDR3 region is CATSREWWSYNEQFF. The CDR3 bases are TGTGCCACCAGCAGGGAGTGGTGGTCATACAATGAGCAGTTCTTC.